The T cell receptor (beta chain) under discussion was sequenced for a study of cytomegalovirus exposure and HLA in healthy donors. Study-wide results and limits: In an earlier analysis, productive rearrangement rates for most beta V segments clustered near 90% or 30%.

Germline CDR1 is MNHGY and CDR2 is SAAAGT. The germline V and J ends were trimmed by 6 bases and 15 bases, with 18 bases remaining between them. CDR3 length: 12 residues. Researchers ran the PCR with 60 Vbeta and 13 Jbeta primers. Produced via immunoSEQ multiplex PCR; TCRdb's table is partial and in-frame only. Found here are approximately 80,000 clones, under 85% of them singletons; the top ten hold more than 15%. Worth noting for this clone: The antigen remains unidentified.

V is TRBV6-8 and J is TRBJ1-5; possible D gene TRBD1, 6 bases. The sequence was collected from a woman aged 40 to 50 in good health and CMV-seropositive. The sample consisted of PBMCs. The CDR3 DNA is TGTGCCAGCAGGGACAGTGTATGGGTACTGCATTTT. It yields the protein CASRDSVWVLHF.